Each of the 2 T cell receptor beta chains below was sequenced from the same sample in a study of cytomegalovirus exposure and HLA in healthy donors. Primers: 60 Vbeta forward and 13 Jbeta reverse. The table came from immunoSEQ multiplex PCR; TCRdb's copy has only in-frame clones and leaves some out. The table shows about 120,000 clones, with 81% occurring only once. The sequencing sample was made of PBMCs. The receptors were sampled from a woman aged 40 to 50 in good health and CMV-seronegative.

This clone was seen a few times. The genes are TRBV14 and TRBJ2-1, with a tentative D call TRBD2 (6 bases). The germline V gene encodes CDR1 SGHDN and CDR2 FVKESK. This CDR3 has 13 amino acids. The V and J ends lost 4 bases and 6 bases respectively, with 10 bases between them. The CDR3 DNA reads TGTGCCAGCAGCCTAGGACTACCCAATGAGCAGTTCTTC. It encodes CASSLGLPNEQFF.

For the CDR3, the DNA is TGTGCCAGCAGTTTGAACAGGCCTACTTACGAGCAGTACTTC. This sequence encodes CASSLNRPTYEQYF. This chain joins TRBV28 and TRBJ2-7; possibly TRBD1 for D (5 bases). The V and J ends lost 3 bases and 4 bases respectively, with 13 bases between them. Germline lookup yields CDR1 MDHEN and CDR2 SYDVKM. The CDR3 has 14 residues.